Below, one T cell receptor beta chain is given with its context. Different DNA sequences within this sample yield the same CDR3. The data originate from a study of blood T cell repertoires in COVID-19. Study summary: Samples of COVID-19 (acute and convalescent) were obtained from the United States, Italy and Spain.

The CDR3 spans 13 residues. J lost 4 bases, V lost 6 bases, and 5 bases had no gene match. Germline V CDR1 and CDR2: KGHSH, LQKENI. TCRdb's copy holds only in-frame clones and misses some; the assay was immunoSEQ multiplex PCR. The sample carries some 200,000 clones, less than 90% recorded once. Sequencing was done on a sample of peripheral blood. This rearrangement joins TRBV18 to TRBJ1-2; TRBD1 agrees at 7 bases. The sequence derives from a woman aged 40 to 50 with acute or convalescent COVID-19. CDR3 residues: CASSRDSFYGYTF. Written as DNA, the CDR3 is TGTGCCAGCTCGCGGGACAGTTTCTATGGCTACACCTTC. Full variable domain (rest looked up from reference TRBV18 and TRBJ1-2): NAGVMQNPRHLVRRRGQEARLRCSPMKGHSHVYWYRQLPEEGLKFMVYLQKENIIDESGMPKERFSAEFPKEGPSILRIQQVVRGDSAAYFCASSRDSFYGYTFGSGTRLTVV.